This T cell receptor (beta chain) was recovered during a study of cytomegalovirus exposure and HLA in healthy donors. 13 Jbeta primers and 60 Vbeta primers were used for the PCR. Here immunoSEQ multiplex PCR was the method, and the copy in TCRdb shows in-frame clones only, minus some. The table has fewer than 250,000 clones, 70% to 80% seen once; the top ten hold less than 20%. Germline V gene lookup returns CDR1 MNHNY and CDR2 SVGAGI (reference sequence). V was cut by 0 bases and J by 0 bases, with 11 bases left in between. The CDR3 has 16 residues. V gene TRBV6-6 combines with J gene TRBJ1-1; tentative D call: TRBD1 (6 bases). This sequence originates from a man aged 40-55 years in good health and CMV-seronegative. The sequencing sample was made of PBMCs. In nucleotides, the CDR3 is TGTGCCAGCAGTTACTCTCCGGACAGTATGAACACTGAAGCTTTCTTT. This encodes CASSYSPDSMNTEAFF.